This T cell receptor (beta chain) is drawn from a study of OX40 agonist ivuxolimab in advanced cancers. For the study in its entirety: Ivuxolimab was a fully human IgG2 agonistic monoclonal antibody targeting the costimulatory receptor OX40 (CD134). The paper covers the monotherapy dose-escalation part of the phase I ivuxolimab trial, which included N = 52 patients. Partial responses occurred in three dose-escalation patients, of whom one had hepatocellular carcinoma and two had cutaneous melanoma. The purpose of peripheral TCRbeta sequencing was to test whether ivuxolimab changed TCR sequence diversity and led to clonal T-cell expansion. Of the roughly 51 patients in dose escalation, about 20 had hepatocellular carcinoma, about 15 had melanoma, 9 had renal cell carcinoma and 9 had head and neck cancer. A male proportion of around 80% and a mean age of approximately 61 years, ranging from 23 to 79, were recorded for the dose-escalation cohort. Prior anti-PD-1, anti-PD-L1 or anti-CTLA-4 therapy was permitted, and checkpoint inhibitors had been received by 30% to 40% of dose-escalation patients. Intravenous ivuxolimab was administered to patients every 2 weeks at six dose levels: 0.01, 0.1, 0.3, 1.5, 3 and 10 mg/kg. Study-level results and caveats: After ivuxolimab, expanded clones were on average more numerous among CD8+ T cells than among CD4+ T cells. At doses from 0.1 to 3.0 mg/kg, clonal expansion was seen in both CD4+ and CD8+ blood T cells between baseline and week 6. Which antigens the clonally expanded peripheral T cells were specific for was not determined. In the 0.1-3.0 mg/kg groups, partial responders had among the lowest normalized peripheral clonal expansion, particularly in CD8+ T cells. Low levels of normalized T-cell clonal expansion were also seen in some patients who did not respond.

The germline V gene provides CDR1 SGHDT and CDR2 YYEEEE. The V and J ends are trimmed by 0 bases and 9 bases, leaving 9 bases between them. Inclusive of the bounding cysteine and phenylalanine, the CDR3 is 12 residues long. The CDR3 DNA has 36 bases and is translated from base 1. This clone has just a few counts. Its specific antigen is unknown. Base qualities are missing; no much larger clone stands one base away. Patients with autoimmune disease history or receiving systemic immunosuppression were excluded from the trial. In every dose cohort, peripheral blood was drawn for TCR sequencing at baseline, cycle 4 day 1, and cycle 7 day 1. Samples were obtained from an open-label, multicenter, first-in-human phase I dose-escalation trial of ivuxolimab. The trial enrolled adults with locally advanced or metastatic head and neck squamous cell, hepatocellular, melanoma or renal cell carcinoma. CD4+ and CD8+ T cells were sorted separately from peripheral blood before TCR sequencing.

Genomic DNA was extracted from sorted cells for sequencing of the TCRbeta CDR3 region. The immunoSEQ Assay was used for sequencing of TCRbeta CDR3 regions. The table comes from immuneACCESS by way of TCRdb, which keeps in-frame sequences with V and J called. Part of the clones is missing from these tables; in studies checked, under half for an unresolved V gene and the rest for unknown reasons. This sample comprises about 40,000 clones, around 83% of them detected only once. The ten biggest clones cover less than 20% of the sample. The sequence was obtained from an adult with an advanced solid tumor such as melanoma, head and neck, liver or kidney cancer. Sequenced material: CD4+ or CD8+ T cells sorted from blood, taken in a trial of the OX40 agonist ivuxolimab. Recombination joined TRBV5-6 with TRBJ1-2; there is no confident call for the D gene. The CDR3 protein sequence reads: CASSLERDSYTF. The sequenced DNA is TGTGCCAGCAGCTTGGAAAGGGATAGCTACACCTTC.